The entry that follows covers one T cell receptor beta chain sequence. The sample originates from a study of blood T cell repertoires in COVID-19. About the research overall: Sites across the United States, Italy and Spain contributed samples from acute and convalescent COVID-19. The analysed material was cDNA or gDNA that came from T cells, B-cell-depleted T cells, or PBMCs.

With 5 bases removed from V and 6 bases from J, the gap between germline ends came to 6 bases. This CDR3 has 11 amino acids. Per the study methods: Estimates of nucleated cell counts were drawn from the amplification of reference gene primers. Some clones are missing from TCRdb's copy, which holds only in-frame ones; the method was immunoSEQ multiplex PCR. V, J and clone size derive from that table, while D and trimming were established from the DNA sequence. The table lists over 20,000 clones, about 90% of them singletons. What was sequenced was peripheral blood. This sequence joins TRBV12-3 or TRBV12-4 and TRBJ2-3, with no clear D. This TCR derives from a man in his sixties or seventies with active COVID-19. CDR3 sequence reads: CASSPFDTQYF. Here the CDR3 DNA reads TGTGCCAGCAGTCCTTTCGATACGCAGTATTTT.